The rows below give T cell receptor beta chains drawn from one sample of a study of blood T cell repertoires in COVID-19. Measured with immunoSEQ multiplex PCR; TCRdb has only the in-frame clones, and not every one. The data show about 270,000 clones, with 80% to 90% seen just once and roughly 2.5% held by the top ten. The specimen sequenced was PBMCs or T cells enriched from blood (not recorded which). The receptors were sampled from a woman between 18 and 29 years old who had recovered from COVID-19. Both conserved end residues are part of each CDR3. The order of the fields is clone size, D gene, V gene, J gene, CDR3 protein, CDR3 DNA. D genes are given only for firm matches. Part of the rows lack a size; the others show once, few, many or a class for expanded clones.

NA	TRBD2	TRBV4-1	TRBJ2-1	CASSQDGAGGRNEQFF	TGCGCCAGCAGCCAAGATGGGGCGGGGGGGCGCAATGAGCAGTTCTTC
NA	TRBD2	TRBV4-2	TRBJ2-5	CASSHLKGGAQETQYF	TGTGCCAGCAGCCACCTCAAGGGAGGGGCCCAAGAGACCCAGTACTTC
NA	TRBD1	TRBV5-4	TRBJ2-1	CASRTGTGLREQFF	TGTGCCAGCAGAACCGGGACAGGGTTACGTGAGCAGTTCTTC
NA	NA	TRBV10-2	TRBJ1-2	CASSESGDVYGYTF	TGCGCCAGCAGTGAGTCGGGAGACGTCTATGGCTACACCTTC
once	NA	TRBV5-1	TRBJ1-2	CASSLADRNYGYTF	TGCGCCAGCAGCTTGGCCGACAGGAACTATGGCTACACCTTC
NA	NA	TRBV5-1	TRBJ1-2	CASSLKQGPYGYTF	TGCGCCAGCAGCTTGAAGCAGGGGCCCTATGGCTACACCTTC
NA	TRBD2	TRBV27	TRBJ2-5	CASRRLAGGETQYF	TGTGCCAGCCGAAGACTAGCGGGCGGAGAGACCCAGTACTTC
NA	TRBD1	TRBV5-6	TRBJ1-2	CASSASGQGAFGGYTF	TGTGCCAGCAGCGCCAGTGGACAGGGGGCCTTTGGTGGCTACACCTTC
NA	NA	TRBV5-1	TRBJ2-5	CASSLSGFETQYF	TGCGCCAGCAGCTTATCAGGTTTTGAGACCCAGTACTTC
NA	NA	TRBV9	TRBJ1-3	CASSVASSGNTIYF	TGTGCCAGCAGCGTAGCCAGCTCTGGAAACACCATATATTTT
NA	TRBD1	TRBV28	TRBJ1-6	CASSLLLDRDGWNSPLHF	TGTGCCAGCAGTTTACTCTTAGACAGGGATGGGTGGAATTCACCCCTCCACTTT
NA	NA	TRBV30	TRBJ1-3	CAWSTVDTIYF	TGTGCCTGGAGTACAGTAGACACCATATATTTT
NA	TRBD1	TRBV4-1	TRBJ2-4	CASSTGQGNVQYF	TGCGCCAGCAGCACAGGACAGGGTAACGTTCAGTACTTC
NA	TRBD1	TRBV28	TRBJ1-2	CASTKTGVGYTF	TGTGCCAGCACCAAGACAGGGGTAGGCTACACCTTC
NA	NA	TRBV24-1	TRBJ1-4	CASNGQQGMREKLFF	TGTGCCAGCAACGGACAACAGGGTATGAGAGAAAAACTGTTTTTT